Here is one T cell receptor beta chain with its context. Its antigen is unknown. Incorporated into the TCR beta cDNA libraries were unique molecular identifiers, which served to reduce PCR and sequencing biases. cDNA molecules numbering approximately 500,000 came from around 1 to 10 million T cells. TCRdb used MiXCR to reprocess the PCR reads, holding one entry per CDR3 protein. The sample lists around 770,000 distinct CDR3 sequences; about half were seen once. This specimen belongs to a study of post-analysis software for immune sequencing data. Study as a whole: Courses of disease covered relapsing-remitting, secondary progressive and progressive-relapsing multiple sclerosis. Study-level findings and limits: Relative to controls, patients with multiple sclerosis showed significantly lower normalized Chao1 diversity. Same-batch preparations were strongly co-clustered by F measure. Five or six TRBV segments, TRBV5-6, TRBV5-1 and TRBV20-1 among them, were found more frequent in patients than controls.

CDR3 length: 16 amino acids. With 7 bases clipped from V and 7 bases from J, the junction kept 11 bases outside the gene matches. Germline V gene sequence: CDR1 MNHNY, CDR2 SVGAGI (reference sequence). The TCR sequence derives from a girl aged 5-17 years with multiple sclerosis. The source material was blood. The J gene is TRBJ2-1, the V gene TRBV6-6, with 12 bases lining up with TRBD1. The CDR3 DNA sequence: TGTGCCAGCACCAATTCCGGGACAGGGGGCTGGAATGAGCAGTTCTTC. It specifies CASTNSGTGGWNEQFF.